This T cell receptor (beta chain) originates from a study of identical twins listed by TCRdb under 2016. For the wider study: The study deep-sequenced TCR alpha and beta repertoires from monozygotic twins, unrelated adults of various ages and cord blood to test whether fetal clonotypes persist. To rule out contamination, replicate twin experiments were performed at different times with different library preparation protocols. Study-wide findings and limitations: In monozygotic twins, recombination models systematically underestimated out-of-frame TCR alpha sharing, but the models matched the sharing seen between unrelated individuals. A weaker excess of twin sharing was found in beta out-of-frame sequences because the signal-to-noise ratio was lowered by fewer shared sequences. Compared with coincidental sharing between unrelated individuals, out-of-frame TCR alpha sequences shared between twins had an excess of sequences with low generation probability. Zero-insertion analyses could be partly confounded by invariant T cells such as MAIT and iNKT, although diverse VJ usage argued against such confounding for most clonotypes. Because the same donors could not be followed over many years, the conclusions relied on cross-sectional statistical analysis. Abundant cord blood beta clonotypes carried fewer insertions; young adult naive repertoires showed a weaker similar trend, while memory repertoires showed none.

The method behind the library was 5' RACE. Sequencing used an Illumina HiSeq 2000. A universal primer binding site was added through template switching, and the final cDNA carried a unique molecular identifier so that TCR cDNA molecules could be counted accurately. Specific primers in the conserved constant-segment region were used to synthesize first-strand cDNA for the TCR alpha and beta chains. To control for contamination, every cDNA library was double barcoded, receiving both a SMART-Mk sample barcode and Illumina barcodes. TruSeq adapter sequences along with Illumina sample barcodes were introduced in two successive PCR steps. Sequencing of the TCR alpha and beta cDNA libraries was done on the Illumina HiSeq platform using custom primers. In the source study's methods: Raw reads were processed with MiGEC to extract unique molecular identifiers, and MiXCR was used to determine CDR3 positions. For each individual, recombination models were inferred using an EM algorithm with the repgenHMM and IGoR tools. Shared clonotypes were analyzed with the tcR package in R, and sharing was normalized by the product of cloneset sizes. To study raw recombination without the effects of thymic and clonal selection, out-of-frame nonproductive sequences were analyzed. TCRdb applied fastp at Q25 and MiXCR to the public reads, then kept only in-frame beta chains. Each CDR3 protein gets just one entry, which takes the most common genes and DNA from the rows behind it. TCRdb, rather than the study authors, made the V and J calls. The sample has 1.5 million or so distinct CDR3 sequences on record, about 31% of them singletons. The ten biggest clones cover about 0.25% of the sample.

About this clonotype itself: It has no known antigen specificity. Base-call qualities are not available, and no considerably larger clone is one nucleotide away.

The germline ends are 8 bases apart after V is trimmed by 9 bases and J by 2 bases. Per the germline V gene (reference sequence), MNHEY is the CDR1 and SMNVEV is the CDR2. The CDR3 runs 11 amino acids, cysteine and phenylalanine included. Of the read, only the CDR3 DNA is kept; its 33 bases are in frame from base 1. Every donor was a healthy Caucasian. The rearranged segments are TRBV27 and TRBJ2-7; the D gene is unclear. This receptor was identified in a newborn girl in good health. The sample taken for sequencing was cord blood. The CDR3 protein is CASPVTYEQYF. The DNA is TGTGCCAGTCCCGTAACCTACGAGCAGTACTTC.